One and the same sample provided the 6 T cell receptor beta chains below, sequenced in a study of CD8+CD57+ T cells in acquired aplastic anemia. Before being chosen for sequencing, patients had shown CD8+CD57+ cell expansion by flow cytometry. TCR beta VDJ and CDR3 were profiled, and genomic DNA was the template. TCRdb processed the reads anew with MiXCR; each CDR3 protein has one entry. The table lists 180,000 or so distinct CDR3 sequences, roughly half of them singletons. Sample: sorted CD4+, CD8+, or CD8+CD57+ T cells (not recorded which) from PBMCs. These receptors were taken from a human donor with aplastic anemia.

This clonotype was seen many times. The V and J genes are TRBV6-1 and TRBJ2-7, with TRBD1 identical over 8 bases. Trimming removed 6 bases from V and 0 bases from J; junction bases left unmatched: 10. Germline loops: CDR1 MNHNS, CDR2 SASEGT. This CDR3 is built from 16 residues. The CDR3 sequence: CASSEFQGAYSYEQYF. The CDR3 nucleotides are TGTGCCAGCAGCGAATTCCAGGGGGCCTACTCCTACGAGCAGTACTTC.

The table lists this clonotype with many counts. V usage is TRBV3-1 and J usage is TRBJ1-5; D remains ambiguous. The CDR3 sequence is 15 residues long. V was cut by 1 base and J by 7 bases, with 14 bases left in between. The germline V gene encodes CDR1 LGHDT and CDR2 YNNKEL (reference sequence). DNA for the CDR3: TGTGCCAGCAGCCAAGGTACTTCCGGCGGGCAGCCCCAGCATTTT. Protein sequence: CASSQGTSGGQPQHF.

The genes are TRBV5-6 and TRBJ1-4; D is ambiguous. The CDR3 totals 14 residues. Germline CDR1 and CDR2: SGHDT and YYEEEE. Trimming cost V 5 bases and J 4 bases, with 12 bases left between them. The CDR3 loop reads CASSLRGNNEKLFF. The CDR3 DNA sequence: TGTGCCAGCAGTTTGCGGGGAAATAATGAAAAACTGTTTTTT. Using reference TRBV5-6 and TRBJ1-4 for the parts outside the CDR3, the full variable domain is DAGVTQSPTHLIKTRGQQVTLRCSPKSGHDTVSWYQQALGQGPQFIFQYYEEEERQRGNFPDRFSGHQFPNYSSELNVNALLLGDSALYLCASSLRGNNEKLFFGSGTQLSVL.

This clonotype was observed a handful of times. The chain links TRBV7-8 to TRBJ1-2, with a weak D call TRBD1 (5 bases). The CDR3 is 13 residues long. From germline, CDR1 is SGHVS and CDR2 FQNEAQ. Trimming took off 7 bases at V and 3 bases at J, with 12 bases between the two ends. CDR3 sequence: CASTVSRDYGYTF. CDR3 DNA: TGTGCCAGCACCGTAAGCAGGGACTATGGCTACACCTTC.

There are many counts of this clonotype. This chain connects TRBV20-1 to TRBJ2-1; D possibly corresponds to TRBD2 (6 bases). The V gene lost 6 bases and the J gene lost 8 bases, with 11 bases spanning the gap. Germline-derived CDR1 and CDR2 are DFQATT and SNEGSKA (reference sequence). The CDR3 loop spans 11 amino acids. CDR3 bases: TGCAGTGCGAGGGACTTCTATGAGCAGTTCTTC. As protein: CSARDFYEQFF.

The chain uses TRBV25-1 and TRBJ1-1; tentatively, D is TRBD1 (6 bases). Trimming took off 7 bases at V and 2 bases at J, with 11 bases between the two ends. The germline gives CDR1 MGHDK, CDR2 SYGVNS. This CDR3 is built from 13 residues. The CDR3 region is CASKRGGNTEAFF. The CDR3 DNA sequence: TGTGCCAGCAAGAGGGGGGGAAACACTGAAGCTTTCTTT.